The 16 T cell receptor beta chains below were found in one sample sequenced in a study of regulatory and conventional T cells in RAG deficiency. Sequenced by immunoSEQ multiplex PCR; TCRdb stores in-frame clones only, minus some. The data contain about 30,000 clones, over 80% of them singletons. Genomic DNA came from blood regulatory T cells gated CD4+ CD25-high CD127-low. The same data also went into a second study, on regulatory T cells. That study adds: Primers: 52 TRBV forward and 13 TRBJ reverse.

Sequencing was carried out using Tregs sorted from blood. Every receptor here comes from a human donor in good health.

This chain joins TRBV9 and TRBJ1-6; no reliable D call. Germline values: CDR1 SGDLS, CDR2 YYNGEE. The CDR3 is made up of 17 amino acids. V was shortened by 3 bases and J by 0 bases, with 13 bases between the two germline ends. This chain's CDR3 is CASSARRQSSYNSPLHF. The CDR3 nucleotides read TGTGCCAGCAGCGCACGGAGGCAGAGCTCCTATAATTCACCCCTCCACTTT.

This chain's CDR3 is CASSLGGRAFF. CDR3 coding DNA: TGCGCCAGCAGCTTGGGAGGGAGAGCTTTCTTT. The chain recombines TRBV5-1 with TRBJ1-1; no clear D. V was trimmed by 0 bases and J by 10 bases, leaving 7 bases between them. The CDR3 runs to 11 residues. From germline, CDR1 is SGHRS and CDR2 YFSETQ.

The DNA of the CDR3 is TGTGCCAGTAGTATCGGTAACAGGCTGCCGGCGGCCCAGTACTTC. This translates into CASSIGNRLPAAQYF. The chain couples TRBV19 to TRBJ2-5; maybe TRBD1 (5 bases). The ends were cut back, 3 bases at V and 9 bases at J, with 20 bases in the middle. Germline V gene sequence: CDR1 LNHDA, CDR2 SQIVND (reference sequence). The CDR3 is 15 amino acids.

A single count supports this clone. The chain joins TRBV30 to TRBJ2-7; TRBD1 aligns across 10 bases. This CDR3 has 17 residues. The germline V gene encodes CDR1 GTSNPN and CDR2 SVGIG (reference sequence). V lost 1 base and J lost 3; bases outside the gene matches: 12. The CDR3 is CAWSGKTGGYLFYEQYF. In DNA, the CDR3 is TGTGCCTGGAGTGGGAAGACAGGGGGCTACCTTTTCTACGAGCAGTACTTC.

The chain has TRBV12-5 and TRBJ2-1; 8 bases match TRBD1. With 6 bases clipped from V and 2 bases from J, the junction kept 6 bases outside the gene matches. This CDR3 is built from 15 residues. Germline lookup yields CDR1 LGHNT and CDR2 FRNRAP. This CDR3 is CASGPGQGPYNEQFF. CDR3 bases: TGTGCTAGTGGACCAGGACAGGGCCCCTACAATGAGCAGTTCTTC.

V and J are TRBV18 and TRBJ1-4, with D unclear. Per the germline V gene, CDR1 is KGHSH and CDR2 is LQKENI. V lost 4 bases and J 0 bases, leaving 6 bases between the germline ends. The CDR3 extends over 14 amino acids. The CDR3 DNA reads as TGTGCCAGCTCACGACAAACAACTAATGAAAAACTGTTTTTT. Its translation: CASSRQTTNEKLFF. Full variable domain (missing parts from reference TRBV18 and TRBJ1-4): NAGVMQNPRHLVRRRGQEARLRCSPMKGHSHVYWYRQLPEEGLKFMVYLQKENIIDESGMPKERFSAEFPKEGPSILRIQQVVRGDSAAYFCASSRQTTNEKLFFGSGTQLSVL.

Only one count was recorded for this clone. The chain links TRBV28 to TRBJ1-5, with D perhaps TRBD1 (5 bases). The V and J ends lost 2 bases and 5 bases respectively, with 19 bases between them. The germline V gene has CDR1 MDHEN and CDR2 SYDVKM. The CDR3 covers 17 residues. DNA of the CDR3: TGTGCCAGCAGTTTAATTGGGTTTGGCAGGGTGCATCAGCCCCAGCATTTT. This gives the protein CASSLIGFGRVHQPQHF.

V gene TRBV11-2 combines with J gene TRBJ2-6; TRBD1 agrees at 8 bases. Germline lookup yields CDR1 SGHAT and CDR2 FQNNGV. The CDR3 is 18 amino acids. Trimming at V came to 4 bases and at J to 0 bases, leaving 8 bases not matched to a gene. This chain's CDR3 is CASSYRGQDFSGANVLTF. CDR3 nucleotides: TGTGCCAGCAGCTATAGGGGACAGGACTTCTCTGGGGCCAACGTCCTGACTTTC. The full variable domain, its missing parts supplied by reference TRBV11-2 and TRBJ2-6, is EAGVAQSPRYKIIEKRQSVAFWCNPISGHATLYWYQQILGQGPKLLIQFQNNGVVDDSQLPKDRFSAERLKGVDSTLKIQPAKLEDSAVYLCASSYRGQDFSGANVLTFGAGSRLTVL.

The rearrangement uses TRBV6-6 and TRBJ1-6, with D unclear. Germline values: CDR1 MNHNY, CDR2 SVGAGI (reference sequence). The length of the CDR3 is 14 residues. V lost 5 bases and J 7 bases, leaving 12 bases between the germline ends. The CDR3 nucleotides are TGTGCCAGCAGTGTCGTGCAGGTGAATTCACCCCTCCACTTT. Translating gives CASSVVQVNSPLHF.

For this clone: Germline and junction disagree at one end, which may indicate a read error. The rearrangement joins TRBV7-3 to TRBJ2-2, with D perhaps TRBD1 (6 bases). The CDR3 is 15 amino acids. Germline loops: CDR1 SGHTA, CDR2 FQGTGA. The CDR3 loop reads CASSSPRGNAGELFF. The CDR3 DNA follows: TGTGCCAGCAGCTCCCCAAGGGGGAACGCCGGGGAGCTGTTTTTT.

V gene TRBV9 combines with J gene TRBJ2-3; TRBD2 might be the D (6 bases). This CDR3 contains 18 residues. In germline, CDR1 is SGDLS, CDR2 YYNGEE. V lost 4 bases, J lost 4 bases, and 25 bases lay in between. CDR3: CASSPQPGLPSEADTQYF. The DNA of the CDR3 is TGTGCCAGCAGCCCCCAACCTGGACTACCCTCGGAGGCAGATACGCAGTATTTT.

The gene calls are TRBV28 and TRBJ2-3; D may be TRBD1 (6 bases). The CDR3 consists of 15 residues. V was pared by 6 bases and J by 1 base, with 14 bases between. Germline V gives CDR1 MDHEN, CDR2 SYDVKM. The CDR3 bases are TGTGCCAGCAGCCCCCGGGACACGGGCACAGATACGCAGTATTTT. Residues: CASSPRDTGTDTQYF.

The rearrangement links TRBV30 to TRBJ1-2; no firm D call. V was pared by 4 bases and J by 0 bases, with 6 bases between. The CDR3 sequence is 12 residues long. Germline lookup yields CDR1 GTSNPN and CDR2 SVGIG (reference sequence). The CDR3 DNA sequence: TGTGCCTGGATTGGGACTAACTATGGCTACACCTTC. It specifies CAWIGTNYGYTF.

V usage is TRBV6-5 and J usage is TRBJ2-7, with TRBD1 matching 7 bases. The CDR3 runs 14 residues. J was trimmed by 2 bases and V by 5 bases; bases with no gene match: 6. Germline values: CDR1 MNHEY, CDR2 SVGAGI. For the CDR3, the DNA is TGTGCCAGCAGTCGCAGACAGGGCCCCTACGAGCAGTACTTC. Translated, it gives CASSRRQGPYEQYF.

The chain is built from TRBV7-2 and TRBJ2-3; 9 bases agree with TRBD2. The CDR3 extends over 16 amino acids. Germline CDR1 and CDR2: SGHTA and FQGNSA. Trimming cost V 1 base and J 6 bases; bases outside gene matches: 8. The chain's CDR3 is CASSLERLAVKDTQYF. The CDR3 nucleotides are TGTGCCAGCAGCTTAGAAAGACTAGCGGTTAAGGATACGCAGTATTTT.

This chain connects TRBV20-1 to TRBJ2-5, with D unclear. Per germline, CDR1 DFQATT and CDR2 SNEGSKA (reference sequence). This CDR3 spans 10 amino acids. With 3 bases removed from V and 5 bases from J, the gap between germline ends came to 4 bases. CDR3 in amino acids: CSASVETQYF. As DNA, the CDR3 is TGCAGTGCTAGCGTGGAGACCCAGTACTTC.